This T cell receptor beta chain was captured in a study of cytomegalovirus exposure and HLA in healthy donors (dated by TCRdb to 2017 to 2019). Regarding the complete study: An earlier analysis of several hundred of the donors reported 250 to 300 Gb of sequence data and 100 million to 130 million unique TCR beta sequences from some 180 million T cells. To predict cytomegalovirus infection status, the study combined high-throughput TCR immunosequencing, statistical association of individual TCRs with disease status, and machine learning. Every discovery cohort repertoire had been produced on one sequencing platform. In the later analysis, no new phenotypic data were used to find candidate immune exposures; instead, reliance was placed on TCR beta sequences and their occurrence across donors. The study aimed to test whether signatures of past pathogen exposure could be identified by cataloging public T cell receptors. Typing coverage varied by locus: roughly 629-640 donors for A, B, C, DRB1 and DQB1; around 560 for DQA1; 606 for DPA1; approximately 470 for DPB1. Of the 398 genotyped donors, about 80% fell in the genetic ancestry cluster associated with self-reported Caucasian donors. About 300 gigabases of sequencing data and around 87 million unique TCR sequences were included in an early release covering about 700 HLA-typed donors. Using immunosequencing, the study profiled T cell repertoires from fewer than 700 subjects and related those repertoires to cytomegalovirus serostatus. Four to six DR-DQ haplotypes were handled as single units for association and clustering, since linkage in the cohort was strong. Alongside the repertoire data, information on donor age, sex, ethnicity and CMV serostatus was compiled. A later analysis re-analyzed previously published TCR beta repertoires from 666 donors and added high-resolution HLA genotyping to study TCR occurrence patterns. On average, roughly 200,000 unique TCR beta nucleotide sequences were sequenced per donor among 398 genotyped donors of the cohort, with roughly 20% of those sequences being non-productive. HLA typing included class I and class II loci at four-digit resolution. An earlier analysis of 587 of the donors applied high-throughput TCR beta sequencing to assess whether each TCR beta V gene segment acted as functional or pseudogenic. Besides the first cohort of approximately 670 subjects, a separate validation cohort made up of 120 different subjects was used. In a later genetic analysis, genome-wide SNP genotypes for about 55% of the 666 donors were used, and that subset was treated as a discovery cohort.

CDR1 and CDR2, looked up from the germline V gene, are SGHAT and FQNNGV. Trimming takes 3 bases off V and 1 base off J; junction bases not matched to a gene: 5. Including the terminal cysteine and phenylalanine, the CDR3 comprises 15 residues. Just CDR3 DNA is preserved here, 45 bases in frame from base 1. The cohort was made up of 666 healthy bone marrow donors. Cohort members were all nominally healthy when sampled, although unrecorded immune exposures were likely present. The donor was CMV seropositive and was included in the group of 290 or so seropositive cohort members. A peripheral blood sample was provided by each donor, and peripheral blood mononuclear cells were used for TCR beta sequencing. The Qiagen DNeasy Blood Extraction Kit was used to extract genomic DNA from the blood cell samples. Libraries came from the immunoSEQ multiplex PCR assay. For the multiplex PCR, a mixture combining 60 forward primers for TCR Vbeta segments and 13 reverse primers for TCR Jbeta segments was used. Amplification of the CDR3 region of rearranged TCR beta genes was performed with a multiplex PCR assay on genomic DNA. The amplified TCR beta libraries were sequenced on the Illumina HiSeq System as 87-base-pair reads. On the authors' methods: Across the roughly 600 repertoires, a later analysis counted some 81 million unique TCR beta chains, around 11 million of which were shared by at least two donors. To remove PCR and sequencing errors, raw reads were error-corrected and collapsed into unique sequences using a nearest-neighbor algorithm that merged closely related sequences. CDR3 sequences were aligned to IMGT reference sequences to assign V, D and J gene segments. For a sequence to be retained, a match of at least six nucleotides to both a V gene segment and a J gene segment was required. Rearrangements were classified as productive when the CDR3 lacked stop codons and remained in frame with V and J, and all other rearrangements were classified as non-productive. Following IMGT convention, CDR3 was defined as the stretch from the second conserved V-encoded cysteine up to the conserved J-encoded phenylalanine. The earlier analysis of about 610 of the donors excluded sequences that lacked an unambiguous match to a single V gene segment. In an earlier analysis of 587 of the donors, a V segment was called functional when productive rearrangements were above 56.7%, and segregating when the standard deviation between donors exceeded 5%. A statistical classification framework was built to diagnose cytomegalovirus status from the catalog of TCR beta chain sequences. In a later analysis, TCR nucleotide sequences were compared against IMGT/GENE-DB human TR gene sequences so that V and J genes could be assigned. In a later analysis, CDR3 sequences and most-parsimonious VDJ recombination scenarios were assigned using the TCRdist pipeline. In a later analysis, every TCR beta chain was defined by the combination of its CDR3 amino acid sequence and its V-gene family, and reads without a unique V-gene family were dropped. A later analysis removed 550 to 700 highly shared, low-generation-probability nucleotide sequences to deal with suspected cross-contamination and a sequencing artifact. In a later analysis, a clonal expansion index for each public chain was calculated from normalized within-repertoire ranks of inferred template counts. Generation probabilities in a later analysis came from a VDJ recombination model fitted to out-of-frame rearrangements, and those results were checked against IGoR. In a later analysis, TCR-TCR, TCR-HLA and TCR-CMV co-occurrence was scored with hypergeometric tests, and a repertoire-size bias correction was applied to TCR pairs. In a later analysis, false discovery rates were estimated by permuting HLA or CMV assignments 20 times. In a later analysis, co-occurring TCRs were grouped using DBSCAN, with TCRdist sequence similarity added in when clustering inside HLA-allele-positive subsets. Repertoires with fewer than 30,000 or more than 120,000 public chains, plus five repertoires with anomalous nucleotide sharing, were excluded from co-occurrence clustering. TCRdb re-hosts the immuneACCESS table, in-frame sequences only. Its copies lack some clones; in the studies checked, an unresolved V gene accounts for under half of them, and the cause for the rest is not known. V, J and clone size are those of that table, while D and trimming were read from the DNA. This sample is represented by more than 50,000 clones; approximately 75% of them were singletons. The ten largest account for roughly 25% of the sample.

About this clone: Its cognate antigen has yet to be identified. No base qualities exist here, and no much larger clone lies one base off it.

Broad study findings and their caveats: A cluster of highly shared sequence variants was judged likely to be a technical artifact of the sequencing pipeline. Across donors, most TCR sequences were observed very rarely, whereas some public TCRs were present in many individuals. The cohort was sequenced for TCR beta chains only, and without alpha or paired-chain data the features that could be detected were limited. Immune exposure information for the cohort was limited to CMV serostatus. A few of the identified cytomegalovirus-associated TCR beta chains were confirmed in vitro to be specific for cytomegalovirus antigens. A later analysis found that TCR association rates varied across HLA loci, with DRB1 alleles showing the most associated TCRs and HLA-C alleles the fewest. A further reported finding was that TCR beta sequences accurately predicted the HLA-A and HLA-B alleles for most subjects in the first cohort. In an earlier analysis of around 600 of the donors, most TCR beta V segments appeared in productive rearrangements about 87% or about 30% of the time, broadly matching IMGT annotations. When HLA alleles, especially DR and DQ, strongly co-occurred, attributing TCR associations to individual alleles was difficult. Roughly uniform sequencing depth across donors was assumed in presence/absence analyses, although this assumption may not hold. Cytomegalovirus status was reported to be diagnosed by the classifier with high specificity and sensitivity in both the original and validation cohorts. The authors suggested that the approach could potentially be extended to other disease states and immunological phenotypes. In a later genetic analysis, fewer N-insertions in productive TCRs were reported among donors in an Asian-associated ancestry cluster than the roughly 640-donor mean. Because HLA typing was unavailable for some donors at each locus, only the typed subset was used in association tests. In a later genetic analysis, a missense DCLRE1C variant was associated with V-gene and J-gene trimming of TCR beta chains, and the association was replicated in an independent cohort. A later analysis found that HLA-associated TCR beta chains were more clonally expanded and had lower generation probabilities than equally common non-associated chains. Correlated functional status among segregating V segments might be attributable to linkage disequilibrium, but an unknown experimental factor could not be ruled out. A total of about 150 TCR beta chains were listed by the study as associated with cytomegalovirus. A later analysis associated about 17,000 TCR beta sequences with specific HLA alleles at a false discovery rate of 0.05. A later analysis reported that several top co-occurrence clusters appeared linked to parvovirus B19, influenza, CMV and Epstein-Barr virus. The 87-base-pair reads could not distinguish some IMGT-functional V segments, including TRBV6-2 and TRBV6-3, so those segments were excluded. Because counts were too low, 15 to 20 rarely observed V segments, including chromosome 9 orphons, were left out of the earlier analysis of 500 to 650 of the donors. A later analysis found that most CMV-associated TCR beta chains appeared HLA-restricted, with HLA associations seemingly driven largely by CMV exposure.

The chain joins TRBV11-2 to TRBJ1-1; 7 nucleotides in the junction match TRBD1. The receptor was derived from a man between 45 and 60 years old in good health and CMV-seropositive. Sequencing was performed on PBMCs. CDR3 loop: CASSFPGQPNTEAFF. The sequenced DNA is TGTGCCAGCAGCTTTCCGGGACAGCCGAACACTGAAGCTTTCTTT. Beyond the CDR3, the reference TRBV11-2 and TRBJ1-1 genes provide the residues; the full variable domain reads: EAGVAQSPRYKIIEKRQSVAFWCNPISGHATLYWYQQILGQGPKLLIQFQNNGVVDDSQLPKDRFSAERLKGVDSTLKIQPAKLEDSAVYLCASSFPGQPNTEAFFGQGTRLTVV.